The subject of this entry is one T cell receptor beta chain. Its antigen is not known. Together with a sample-barcoded 5' primer, a J-beta primer mix was included in a second PCR lasting about 6 to 11 cycles. TCRdb used MiXCR to reprocess the 5' RACE reads, holding one entry per CDR3 protein. The repertoire holds more than 600,000 distinct CDR3 sequences, with around 25% as singletons. This sample is drawn from a study of blood T cells in healthy people across ages. Regarding the study as a whole: Higher diversity, along with more naive CD4+ cells, distinguished long-lived donors from aged donors.

At least 5.5 micrograms of total RNA were extracted per sample. These data also featured in a second study, about T cells of mothers and their children. That source notes: Both sample barcodes and 2-4 random nucleotides came from the M1S primer of the second PCR. Related pairs of mothers and children showed slightly higher, non-significant overlap versus unrelated pairs.

This receptor was identified in a boy younger than 18 in good health. Sequenced sample: blood.

CDR3 in amino acids: CASSFDRTDTQYF. The CDR3 DNA reads as TGTGCCAGCAGCTTTGATAGGACAGATACGCAGTATTTT. The J gene is TRBJ2-3, the V gene TRBV7-2; D is unclear. CDR3 size: 13 residues. The germline CDR1 and CDR2 sequences are SGHTA and FQGNSA. The V gene lost 3 bases and the J gene lost 3 bases, with 7 bases spanning the gap.